This TCR beta chain originates from a study of HIV-infected children after antiretroviral therapy interruption. This clonotype has at least ten counts. Stated treatment: PENTA 11 planned treatment interruption arm or continuous ART arm. This CDR3 spans 15 amino acids. Germline V gene data show CDR1 as MDHEN and CDR2 as SYDVKM. The ends were cut back, 7 bases at V and 5 bases at J, with 18 bases in the middle. Unique molecular identifiers were included in an RNA-based 3' RACE TCR library. One entry per CDR3 protein results from TCRdb running MiXCR on the 3' RACE reads. The sample contains some 41,000 distinct CDR3 sequences, less than 8.5% of which appear only once.

This sample comprised CD45RA+ CD4+ T cells from PBMCs, pooled from several time points, obtained from a donor given antiretroviral therapy, either interrupted or continuous. The subset: naive CD4+ CD45RA+ CD45RO- T cells. The gene calls are TRBV28 and TRBJ2-1, with D tentatively TRBD2 (6 bases). The TCR comes from a pool of human donors with HIV. CDR3 sequence reads: CASTERTKRDNEQFF. The CDR3 DNA follows: TGTGCCAGCACCGAACGGACTAAGCGGGACAATGAGCAGTTCTTC. Full variable domain (outside the CDR3, taken from reference TRBV28 and TRBJ2-1): DVKVTQSSRYLVKRTGEKVFLECVQDMDHENMFWYRQDPGLGLRLIYFSYDVKMKEKGDIPEGYSVSREKKERFSLILESASTNQTSMYLCASTERTKRDNEQFFGPGTRLTVL.